This TCR beta chain emerged from a study of somatic mutations in cytotoxic T cells in rheumatoid arthritis. General study points: TRBV07's slight underrepresentation, observed in rheumatoid arthritis patients, lacked adjustment for multiple comparisons.

As concerns this clone: The antigen is not known.

With 3 bases clipped from V and 2 bases from J, the junction kept 10 bases outside the gene matches. The CDR3 is 16 residues long. Germline V gives CDR1 GTSNPN, CDR2 SVGIG (reference sequence). This table comes from immunoSEQ multiplex PCR, and its TCRdb copy is limited to in-frame clones, with some not included. The sample consists of about 26,000 clones, 82% of them appearing once. The sequencing input was CD8+ T cells sorted from blood. This receptor was obtained from a man between 50 and 59 years old in good health. This chain connects TRBV30 to TRBJ1-3, with TRBD1 matching over 7 bases. CDR3 bases: TGTGCCTGGAGCGAAGTTTCGACAGGGCCTGGAAACACCATATATTTT. Amino acids: CAWSEVSTGPGNTIYF.